Sequencing of this T cell receptor (beta chain) was carried out in a study of shared clonotypes between healthy human individuals. TCRdb's table, derived via immunoSEQ multiplex PCR, lists solely in-frame clones and lacks some. The sample has fewer than 1.6 million clones; less than 99% are singletons. The ends lost 3 bases at V and 4 bases at J; junction bases unmatched: 7. The CDR3 runs to 16 residues. The germline V gene has CDR1 SGHRS and CDR2 YFSETQ. Donors were healthy HIV-negative adults without recent acute infections or vaccinations. The TCR comes from a man aged 25 to 40 in good health. This sequence joins TRBV5-1 and TRBJ2-1; 10 nucleotides line up with TRBD2. Sequenced sample: naive CD4+ T cells sorted from blood. Subset defined: CD45RA+ positively selected. The CDR3 DNA sequence: TGCGCCAGCAGCTCGATACTAGCGGGATTATACAATGAGCAGTTCTTC. The encoded protein is CASSSILAGLYNEQFF.